These 29 T cell receptor beta chains came from one sample sequenced in a study of T cell responses to AZD1222 COVID-19 vaccine. Some clones are missing from TCRdb's copy, which holds only in-frame ones; the method was immunoSEQ multiplex PCR. The sample holds 85,000 to 120,000 clones, about 85% seen once. The sequencing used peripheral blood, collected on day 0 of AZD1222 vaccination. The receptor set was obtained from an adult in good health.

This chain uses TRBV9 with TRBJ2-3; the match to TRBD2 covers 10 bases. Trimming took 0 bases from V and 5 from J; bases not matched to a gene: 6. CDR3 length equals 16 residues. Looked up from germline, CDR1 is SGDLS and CDR2 is YYNGEE. CDR3 in amino acids: CASSVAGLAGVDTQYF. In nucleotides, the CDR3 is TGTGCCAGCAGCGTAGCTGGGCTAGCGGGAGTAGATACGCAGTATTTT.

This rearrangement joins TRBV5-5 to TRBJ1-1, with 7 bases lining up with TRBD1. Germline values: CDR1 SGHKS, CDR2 YYEKEE (reference sequence). V lost 5 bases, J lost 5 bases, and 9 bases stayed unmatched. The length of the CDR3 is 14 residues. CDR3 in amino acids: CASRSRQGGTEAFF. In DNA form, the CDR3 reads TGTGCCAGCAGATCCAGACAGGGAGGTACTGAAGCTTTCTTT. Looking up the rest from reference TRBV5-5 and TRBJ1-1 gives the full variable domain: DAGVTQSPTHLIKTRGQQVTLRCSPISGHKSVSWYQQVLGQGPQFIFQYYEKEERGRGNFPDRFSARQFPNYSSELNVNALLLGDSALYLCASRSRQGGTEAFFGQGTRLTVV.

The rearrangement uses TRBV28 and TRBJ1-6, with 8 bases matching TRBD1. V trimming: 6 bases; J trimming: 5 bases; junction bases outside the gene matches: 6. CDR3 length equals 15 residues. Germline V CDR1 and CDR2: MDHEN, SYDVKM. CDR3 protein: CASSPGTGNNSPLHF. The CDR3 DNA reads as TGTGCCAGCAGCCCTGGGACAGGAAATAATTCACCCCTCCACTTT.

This clone came up a few times. The genes are TRBV18 and TRBJ1-2; TRBD1 might be the D (5 bases). This CDR3 region has 16 residues. The V gene's germline CDR1 is KGHSH and CDR2 LQKENI. Trimming pared 4 bases from V and 1 base from J, leaving 16 bases between. DNA for the CDR3: TGTGCCAGCTCACAGAATCGGGACCGAGATAACTATGGCTACACCTTC. It specifies CASSQNRDRDNYGYTF.

This chain connects TRBV7-2 to TRBJ2-7; 11 bases match TRBD1. The trim removed 5 bases at V and 2 bases at J, leaving 8 bases unmatched. Germline V gene lookup returns CDR1 SGHTA and CDR2 FQGNSA. The CDR3 contains 16 residues. The CDR3 DNA sequence: TGTGCCAGCAGCCCATGGGGACAGGGGGTTGCCTACGAGCAGTACTTC. Its protein is CASSPWGQGVAYEQYF.

The chain couples TRBV28 to TRBJ1-5; the match to TRBD1 covers 9 bases. Germline-derived CDR1 and CDR2 are MDHEN and SYDVKM. The CDR3 spans 15 residues. The V gene end was trimmed by 5 bases and the J gene end by 6 bases; junction bases not matched to a gene: 8. CDR3 bases: TGTGCCAGCAGTGGGTCCGGGACAGGGATTCAGCCCCAGCATTTT. It translates to CASSGSGTGIQPQHF.

This rearrangement joins TRBV10-3 to TRBJ2-7, with 9 bases identical to TRBD2. The CDR3 consists of 14 residues. From germline, CDR1 is ENHRY and CDR2 SYGVKD. V lost 6 bases to trimming and J lost 3 bases; unmatched junction nucleotides: 6. CDR3 DNA: TGTGCCATCAGCAGCGGGACTAGCATCTACGAGCAGTACTTC. It codes for CAISSGTSIYEQYF.

For the CDR3, the DNA is TGTGCCAGTAGCCCCTTACCCGGGACTAGCGGATACAATGAGCAGTTCTTC. It specifies CASSPLPGTSGYNEQFF. The genes are TRBV19 and TRBJ2-1; 11 bases map to TRBD2. The V segment lost 6 bases and the J segment 4 bases; nucleotides outside the gene matches: 11. CDR3 length equals 17 residues. The germline gives CDR1 LNHDA, CDR2 SQIVND (reference sequence).

The chain joins TRBV13 to TRBJ1-4, with D possibly TRBD1 on 5 matching bases. The length of the CDR3 is 16 residues. V was shortened by 2 bases and J by 8 bases, with 18 bases between the two germline ends. Germline V gene lookup returns CDR1 PRHDT and CDR2 FYEKMQ (reference sequence). The chain's CDR3 is CASSLINQGNGEKLFF. CDR3 bases: TGTGCCAGCAGCTTAATAAATCAGGGTAATGGAGAAAAACTGTTTTTT.

J is TRBJ1-2 and V is TRBV4-2; D not certain. Germline CDR1 reads LGHNA; CDR2 reads YNFKEQ. The CDR3 contains 15 residues. V lost 2 bases, J lost 4 bases, and 14 bases lay in between. This CDR3 reads CASSQSGSGGYGYTF. CDR3 DNA sequence: TGTGCCAGCAGCCAATCCGGGTCGGGTGGCTATGGCTACACCTTC.

The CDR3 nucleotides read TGTGCCAGTACCCCGTCCAGGGGGGGGTTCTATGGCTACACCTTC. This codes for CASTPSRGGFYGYTF. The V and J genes are TRBV19 and TRBJ1-2; TRBD1 matches 7 bases. From germline, CDR1 is LNHDA and CDR2 SQIVND (reference sequence). V dropped 7 bases and J dropped 4; count of bases not matched to a gene: 12. The CDR3 sequence is 15 residues long.

In its sample, this clone was seen once. This chain links TRBV28 with TRBJ1-4; D gene uncertain. Germline V gives CDR1 MDHEN, CDR2 SYDVKM. V lost 5 bases and J lost 8, with 9 bases in between. The CDR3 covers 12 residues. The CDR3 DNA reads TGTGCCAGCAGTCGAGTGAGGGAAAAACTGTTTTTT. Amino acids: CASSRVREKLFF.

The chain has TRBV10-3 and TRBJ1-6; tentative D call: TRBD1 (6 bases). Germline V gene data show CDR1 as ENHRY and CDR2 as SYGVKD. The length of the CDR3 is 18 residues. Trimming left V 6 bases short and J 0 bases short, with 18 bases between. The CDR3 bases are TGTGCCATCAGCATAGGGCTTGGAGGGGGCTCCTATAATTCACCCCTCCACTTT. It specifies CAISIGLGGGSYNSPLHF.

V usage is TRBV7-9 and J usage is TRBJ2-1; D may be TRBD2 (6 bases). CDR3 length equals 14 residues. Germline CDR1 SEHNR, CDR2 FQNEAQ (reference sequence). The V and J ends lost 0 bases and 5 bases respectively, with 8 bases between them. The CDR3 coding sequence is TGTGCCAGCAGCTTAGCGGGGGGAAACAATGAGCAGTTCTTC. The encoded protein is CASSLAGGNNEQFF. Using reference TRBV7-9 and TRBJ2-1 for the parts outside the CDR3, the full variable domain is DTGVSQNPRHKITKRGQNVTFRCDPISEHNRLYWYRQTLGQGPEFLTYFQNEAQLEKSRLLSDRFSAERPKGSFSTLEIQRTEQGDSAMYLCASSLAGGNNEQFFGPGTRLTVL.

The J gene is TRBJ2-5, the V gene TRBV14; 10 nucleotides match TRBD2. V shed 1 base, J shed 5 bases, and the junction held 10 bases outside the gene matches. From germline, CDR1 is SGHDN and CDR2 FVKESK. The CDR3 is 17 residues long. CDR3 amino acids: CASSQGVSGRNRETQYF. In DNA, the CDR3 is TGTGCCAGCAGCCAAGGCGTTAGCGGGAGGAATCGGGAGACCCAGTACTTC.

V is TRBV2 and J is TRBJ2-3; D unresolved. The CDR3 contains 15 residues. The germline CDR1 and CDR2 sequences are SNHLY and FYNNEI. V was pared by 3 bases and J by 2 bases, with 12 bases between. The CDR3 protein is CASSEETSPTDTQYF. The CDR3 DNA is TGTGCCAGCAGTGAGGAGACCTCTCCCACAGATACGCAGTATTTT.

V gene TRBV27 combines with J gene TRBJ2-7; the D is unclear. The germline V gene encodes CDR1 MNHEY and CDR2 SMNVEV (reference sequence). The CDR3 has 13 residues. Trimming cost V 6 bases and J 2 bases, with 11 bases left between them. CDR3 residues: CASSRTTTYEQYF. The DNA of the CDR3 is TGTGCCAGCAGCCGGACGACCACCTACGAGCAGTACTTC.

The rearrangement uses TRBV11-3 and TRBJ2-5, with D perhaps matching TRBD1 (5 bases). Germline CDR1 is SGHNT and CDR2 is YENEEA. This CDR3 has 13 amino acids. V lost 5 bases and J 4 bases, leaving 11 bases between the germline ends. The CDR3 coding sequence is TGTGCCAGCAGCCCCGACAGTCGAGAGACCCAGTACTTC. Amino acid sequence: CASSPDSRETQYF.

The rearrangement joins TRBV28 to TRBJ2-3; the D gene is possibly TRBD1 (6 bases). CDR3 length: 15 residues. The germline V and J ends were trimmed by 5 bases and 4 bases, with 16 bases remaining between them. Per the germline V gene, CDR1 is MDHEN and CDR2 is SYDVKM. CDR3 region: CASSPPRGGPDTQYF. The CDR3 DNA reads TGTGCCAGCAGTCCGCCCAGGGGTGGACCAGATACGCAGTATTTT.

With respect to this clone: The junction and the germline gene differ at one end; a read error may be behind it. The rearrangement links TRBV4-3 to TRBJ1-1; D call uncertain. The CDR3 has 14 amino acids. Germline V gene data show CDR1 as LGHNA and CDR2 as YSLEER. DNA of the CDR3: TGCGCCAGCAGACAAGGGCTGGGGAACACTGAAGCTTTCTTT. It is translated as CASRQGLGNTEAFF.

The chain couples TRBV11-2 to TRBJ1-5, with D maybe TRBD1 (5 bases). CDR3 length: 14 amino acids. The V gene lost 4 bases and the J gene lost 5 bases, with 12 bases spanning the gap. Germline V gene data show CDR1 as SGHAT and CDR2 as FQNNGV. CDR3 nucleotides: TGTGCCAGCAGCTGGGGACCGGGGGATCAGCCCCAGCATTTT. Amino acids: CASSWGPGDQPQHF.

V and J are TRBV9 and TRBJ2-1, with 7 bases that match TRBD2. The CDR3 consists of 18 residues. Trimming cost V 3 bases and J 8 bases; bases outside gene matches: 20. Germline loops: CDR1 SGDLS, CDR2 YYNGEE. CDR3 sequence reads: CASSGGEGQRAGVYEQFF. The CDR3 nucleotides are TGTGCCAGCAGCGGAGGGGAGGGGCAACGGGCGGGAGTCTATGAGCAGTTCTTC.

The chain uses TRBV5-1 and TRBJ2-1, with 13 bases matching TRBD2. Trimming cost V 4 bases and J 10 bases; bases outside gene matches: 8. This CDR3 has 15 amino acids. Germline V lookup: CDR1 SGHRS, CDR2 YFSETQ. The CDR3 sequence: CASSSPGLAGSEQFF. CDR3 DNA sequence: TGCGCCAGCAGCAGTCCGGGACTAGCGGGATCCGAGCAGTTCTTC.

This clone was observed a few times. This chain uses TRBV5-1 with TRBJ1-4, with 7 bases matching TRBD1. The CDR3 has 15 amino acids. V was pared by 4 bases and J by 5 bases, with 8 bases of the junction left unmatched. The germline CDR1 and CDR2 sequences are SGHRS and YFSETQ. The CDR3 protein is CASSPRTGQNEKLFF. CDR3 nucleotides: TGCGCCAGCAGCCCCCGGACAGGCCAAAATGAAAAACTGTTTTTT.

CDR3: CASSSPGRGGTDTQYF. In nucleotides, the CDR3 is TGTGCCAGCAGTTCTCCTGGCAGGGGGGGCACAGATACGCAGTATTTT. The V call is TRBV28, the J call TRBJ2-3, with D maybe TRBD1 (7 bases). CDR3 length: 16 amino acids. CDR1 is MDHEN, CDR2 SYDVKM, per germline. V was pared by 4 bases and J by 1 base, with 15 bases between.

The chain uses TRBV6-5 and TRBJ1-5, with a possible D match to TRBD1 (5 bases). The V end was cut by 8 bases, the J end by 10 bases, with 18 bases between. CDR1 MNHEY and CDR2 SVGAGI come from the germline V gene. This CDR3 region has 13 residues. CDR3 residues: CASGLQWDGPQHF. For the CDR3, the DNA is TGTGCCAGCGGGTTACAATGGGACGGACCCCAGCATTTT.

This rearrangement joins TRBV5-4 to TRBJ2-1; tentative D call: TRBD2 (6 bases). CDR3 length equals 15 residues. Germline assignment: CDR1 SGHNT and CDR2 YYREEE (reference sequence). Between the trimmed V and J ends, which lost 0 bases and 9 bases, there was a span of 16 bases. Here the CDR3 reads CASSLAGVGRSEQFF. The DNA for the CDR3 is TGTGCCAGCAGCTTGGCGGGAGTAGGCAGGAGTGAGCAGTTCTTC. The full variable domain, in which reference TRBV5-4 and TRBJ2-1 provide the parts outside the CDR3, is ETGVTQSPTHLIKTRGQQVTLRCSSQSGHNTVSWYQQALGQGPQFIFQYYREEENGRGNFPPRFSGLQFPNYSSELNVNALELDDSALYLCASSLAGVGRSEQFFGPGTRLTVL.

The gene calls are TRBV12-5 and TRBJ1-1; D is ambiguous. The V gene lost 1 base and the J gene lost 1 base, with 7 bases spanning the gap. CDR3 length equals 14 residues. Germline V gives CDR1 LGHNT, CDR2 FRNRAP. CDR3: CASGLGLKNTEAFF. Here the CDR3 DNA reads TGTGCTAGTGGTTTGGGACTGAAGAACACTGAAGCTTTCTTT.

The rearrangement uses TRBV3-1 (or the pseudogene TRBV3-2) and TRBJ1-6; D unresolved. Germline V gene data show CDR1 as LGHDT and CDR2 as YNNKEL (reference sequence). Between the trimmed V and J ends, which lost 2 bases and 8 bases, there was a span of 7 bases. The CDR3 has 13 residues. Written as DNA, the CDR3 is TGTGCCAGCAGCCAACACGTGGATTCACCCCTCCACTTT. It yields the protein CASSQHVDSPLHF.